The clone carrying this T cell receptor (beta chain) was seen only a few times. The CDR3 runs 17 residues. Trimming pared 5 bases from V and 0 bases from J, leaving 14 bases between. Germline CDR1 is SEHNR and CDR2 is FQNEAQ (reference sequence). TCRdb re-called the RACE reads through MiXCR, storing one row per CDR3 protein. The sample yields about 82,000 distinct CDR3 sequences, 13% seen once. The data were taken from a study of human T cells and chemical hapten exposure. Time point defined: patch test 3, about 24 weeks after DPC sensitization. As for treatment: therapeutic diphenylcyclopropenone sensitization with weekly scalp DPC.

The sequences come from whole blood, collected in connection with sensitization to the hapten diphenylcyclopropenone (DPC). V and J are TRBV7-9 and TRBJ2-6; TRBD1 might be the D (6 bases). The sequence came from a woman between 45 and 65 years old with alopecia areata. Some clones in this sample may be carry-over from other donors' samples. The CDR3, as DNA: TGTGCCAGCAGCCCCCCTTACAGGGACTCTGGGGCCAACGTCCTGACTTTC. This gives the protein CASSPPYRDSGANVLTF.